Listed below are T cell receptor beta chains from one sample, sequenced in a study of CD8 T cells in Susac syndrome. TCRdb reprocessed the immunoSEQ multiplex PCR reads via MiXCR and lists one record per CDR3 protein. The sample consists of 150,000 to 250,000 distinct CDR3 sequences, 90% to 95% of them appearing once. Material for sequencing was CD4+ T cells from PBMCs. These receptors all stem from a human donor with multiple sclerosis. CDR3s include the opening cysteine and the closing phenylalanine or tryptophan.

>TRBJ1-2|TRBV29-1
CSAARDGGKYGYTF
>TRBJ2-2|TRBV2
CASSVRGGRNTGELFF
>TRBJ2-1|TRBV30
CAWSTGLREEQFF
>TRBJ1-1|TRBV2
CASSAGTWGTEAFF
>TRBJ2-1|TRBV7-3
CASSFNRNEQFF
>TRBJ1-1|TRBV7-9
CASSWGTEAFF
>TRBJ1-2|TRBV2
CASRDYGYTF
>TRBJ2-7|TRBV20-1
CSALTSGLQYF
>TRBJ1-5|TRBV14
CASSRQGGDQPQHF
>TRBJ1-1|TRBV5-1
CASSSHKNTEAFF
>TRBJ1-1|TRBV3-1
CASSQGRGENTEAFF
>TRBJ2-3|TRBV20-1
CSAGSTSTDTQYF
>TRBJ2-7|TRBV7-2
CASSLALLEQYF
>TRBJ2-1|TRBV7-9
CATVEGYNEQFF
>TRBJ2-7|TRBV20-1
CSAISEVPYEQYF
>TRBJ1-1|TRBV5-1
CASRQETVNTEAFF
>TRBJ2-7|TRBV27
CATGTSGSSYEQYF
>TRBJ1-5|TRBV12-3/TRBV12-4
CASSFRQGNNQPQHF
>TRBJ1-2|TRBV19
CASSGTGTSMNYGYTF
>TRBJ2-7|TRBV5-6
CASSIRHLPTYF
>TRBJ1-2|TRBV7-9
CASSLARGPPLF
>TRBJ2-7|TRBV7-9
CASSPRAIGPSEQYF
>TRBJ1-5|TRBV20-1
CSAREGGVHQPQHF
>TRBJ2-1|TRBV27
CASSLAGSLFF
>TRBJ2-7|TRBV29-1
CSVQKTAPGEQYF
>TRBJ2-6|TRBV5-4
CASSPRDRVPGANVLTF
>TRBJ1-1|TRBV7-8
CASSPAGSSTEAFF
>TRBJ1-2|TRBV12-3/TRBV12-4
CASSLATGKTDYGYTF
>TRBJ2-7|TRBV18
CASSLRSTGLYEQYF
>TRBJ2-5|TRBV2
CASNGGLGETQYF
>TRBJ2-1|TRBV11-2
CASRLLAGPYNEQFF
>TRBJ1-3|TRBV12-3/TRBV12-4
CASSSDGNTIYF
>TRBJ1-5|TRBV12-3/TRBV12-4
CASSFSSSNQPQHF
>TRBJ1-5|TRBV30
CAWSRGDNQPQHF
>TRBJ2-1|TRBV6-1
CASSSIAGGPYNEQFF
>TRBJ2-2|TRBV14
CASSQGLSRELFF
>TRBJ2-4|TRBV5-1
CASSLQEGENIQYF
>TRBJ2-7|TRBV19
CASSIMKSSYEQYF
>TRBJ2-7|TRBV2
CASSGDTYEQYF
>TRBJ1-4|TRBV3-1
CASSRQGSNEKLFF
>TRBJ2-7|TRBV5-6
CASTQGRSPSYEQYF
>TRBJ2-6|TRBV4-1
CASSQVAGANVLTF
>TRBJ2-4|TRBV20-1
CSARGVLAKNIQYF
>TRBJ2-6|TRBV6-1
CASSTGQGMAGANVLTF
>TRBJ2-5|TRBV12-3/TRBV12-4
CASSGQGARETQYF
>TRBJ2-7|TRBV5-1
CASSLESGTGSYEQYF
>TRBJ2-3|TRBV10-3
CAATGEDTQYF
>TRBJ1-1|TRBV3-1
CASSHTAGGNTEAFF
>TRBJ2-5|TRBV29-1
CSVDFANRQETQYF
>TRBJ1-3|TRBV18
CASSPASRTSGNTIYF
>TRBJ2-7|TRBV5-1
CASSYGQAVYEQYF
>TRBJ1-1|TRBV20-1
CSAGYSLNTEAFF
>TRBJ2-7|TRBV30
CAWALGGSSYEQYF
>TRBJ2-3|TRBV3-1
CASSQDEGTQYF
>TRBJ2-3|TRBV30
CAWSEDSTDTQYF
>TRBJ2-3|TRBV5-1
CASRPAVGTDTQYF
>TRBJ1-3|TRBV12-5
CASGPVPSGNTIYF
>TRBJ2-2|TRBV5-1
CASSPSETGELFF
>TRBJ1-3|TRBV5-4
CASSSGQGINTIYF
>TRBJ2-6|TRBV25-1
CASSEIQGTPGANVLTF